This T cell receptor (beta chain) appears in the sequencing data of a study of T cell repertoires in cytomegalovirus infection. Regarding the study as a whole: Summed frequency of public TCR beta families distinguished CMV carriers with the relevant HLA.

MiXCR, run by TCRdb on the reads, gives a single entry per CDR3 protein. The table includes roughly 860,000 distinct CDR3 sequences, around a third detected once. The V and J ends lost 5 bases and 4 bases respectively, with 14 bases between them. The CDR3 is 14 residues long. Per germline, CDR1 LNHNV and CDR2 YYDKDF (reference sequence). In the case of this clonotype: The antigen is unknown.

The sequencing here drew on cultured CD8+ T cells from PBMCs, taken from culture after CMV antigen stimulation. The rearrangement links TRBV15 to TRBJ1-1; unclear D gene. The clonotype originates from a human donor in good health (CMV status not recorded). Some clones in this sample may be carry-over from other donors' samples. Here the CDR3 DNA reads TGTGCCACCAGCGTCGAATCGGCGTTCACTGAAGCTTTCTTT. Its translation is CATSVESAFTEAFF.